This TCR beta chain was captured in a study of identical twins (dated by TCRdb to the mid-2010s). General notes on the study: TCR alpha and beta repertoires from monozygotic twins, unrelated adults of various ages and cord blood were deep-sequenced to test whether fetal clonotypes persist. To rule out contamination, the twin experiments were replicated at different times with different library preparation protocols. Findings and caveats that apply to the study as a whole: Recombination models systematically underestimated out-of-frame TCR alpha sharing in monozygotic twins but agreed with sharing between unrelated individuals. Because the same donors could not be followed over many years, the conclusions relied on cross-sectional statistical analysis. Abundant cord blood beta clonotypes carried fewer insertions; young adult naive repertoires showed a weaker similar trend, while memory repertoires showed none. Excess twin sharing in beta out-of-frame sequences was weaker because fewer shared sequences lowered the signal-to-noise ratio. Compared with coincidental sharing between unrelated individuals, an excess of low generation-probability sequences was observed among out-of-frame TCR alpha sequences shared between twins. Zero-insertion analyses could be partly confounded by invariant T cells such as MAIT and iNKT, although diverse VJ usage argued against such confounding for most clonotypes.

The library was generated by 5' RACE. These reads were obtained on an Illumina HiSeq 2000. Template switching added a universal primer binding site, and the final cDNA carried a unique molecular identifier that allowed TCR cDNA molecules to be counted accurately. First-strand cDNA for TCR alpha and beta chains was synthesized from specific primers in the conserved constant-segment region. To control for contamination, every cDNA library was double barcoded, receiving both a SMART-Mk sample barcode and Illumina barcodes. TruSeq adapter sequences along with Illumina sample barcodes were introduced in two successive PCR steps. Sequencing of the TCR alpha and beta cDNA libraries was done on the Illumina HiSeq platform using custom primers. The authors processed their data as follows. MiGEC processed the raw reads to extract unique molecular identifiers, while MiXCR was used to determine the CDR3 positions. For each individual, recombination models were inferred using an EM algorithm with the repgenHMM and IGoR tools. Shared clonotype analysis was performed with the tcR package in R, normalizing sharing by the product of cloneset sizes. To study raw recombination free of thymic and clonal selection effects, out-of-frame nonproductive sequences were analyzed. The public reads were quality trimmed at Q25 with fastp and then assembled into clones with MiXCR by TCRdb, keeping productive beta chains. Entries are consolidated by CDR3 protein sequence, retaining the most common genes and DNA. The V and J calls reflect TCRdb's pipeline rather than the authors' work. This sample holds a few hundred thousand distinct CDR3 sequences; over 8.5% were observed only once. Roughly 3% of the sample comes from the top ten.

All donors were healthy Caucasians. Three pairs of female monozygotic twins, all aged about 18 to 30 years, made up the twin cohort. RNA for TCR libraries was isolated from peripheral blood mononuclear cells. From the germline V gene, CDR1 is SGHRS and CDR2 is YFSETQ. V has 6 bases trimmed and J has 5 bases trimmed; junction bases matching no gene number 4. There are 14 amino acids in the CDR3, from cysteine to phenylalanine inclusive. The kept DNA is CDR3 alone, 42 bases in frame from the first base. With regard to this clonotype: The clone's antigen remains unknown. No much larger clone is present one base from it, and per-base qualities are unavailable.

This same sample was also part of a study on yellow fever vaccine responses in identical twins. From that second study: The T cell response to vaccination in identical twins was reported by the authors to appear partly convergent and partly personalized. In the study, vaccine-responding T cell clones were precisely tracked in identical twins.

This TCR was recovered from a woman aged 18-29 years in good health. Material for sequencing was PBMCs. In this chain, TRBV5-1 is recombined with TRBJ2-1, and 11 junctional nucleotides match TRBD2. The base sequence is TGCGCCAGCATGCTAGCGGGGGGCCACAATGAGCAGTTCTTC. This sequence encodes CASMLAGGHNEQFF.